These T cell receptor beta chains were read from a single sample in a study of cytomegalovirus exposure and HLA in healthy donors. The protocol was immunoSEQ multiplex PCR, while the TCRdb copy is restricted to in-frame clones and leaves out a portion. Among approximately 150,000 clones listed, roughly 74% were seen once. Specimen: PBMCs. The receptor set was obtained from a man aged 40-50 years in good health and CMV-seronegative. Each CDR3 is given with its conserved first and last residue.

j_call,v_call,cdr3_aa
TRBJ1-6,TRBV2,CASSVGQGNSPLHF
TRBJ2-3,TRBV6-6,CASTQEADTQYF
TRBJ2-2,TRBV27,CASSSTGGGWGTGELFF
-,TRBV7-9,CASSFDRGRIYEQYF
TRBJ1-5,TRBV7-9,CASSPDGDQPQHF
TRBJ1-1,TRBV28,CASRPQGGRRTEAFF
TRBJ2-5,TRBV5-1,CASSPGLAGGPGQETQYF
TRBJ2-7,TRBV11-2,CASSLKAGGTYEQYF
TRBJ2-7,TRBV7-6,CASSLDRGVYEQYF
TRBJ2-3,TRBV7-6,CASSPQGNGQYF
TRBJ2-5,TRBV12-2,CASRLVSQGQETQYF